This TCR beta chain was obtained from a study of blood T cell repertoires in COVID-19. Trimming stripped 2 bases from V and 4 bases from J, with 6 bases between. CDR1 and CDR2 (germline): LGHNA, YNFKEQ. The CDR3 spans 13 residues. This study enrolled people aged about 18 to 100 from about 26 US geographic areas. TCRdb keeps only in-frame clones here, not all; method: immunoSEQ multiplex PCR. The profile shows around 320,000 clones, around 89% of them singletons. V is TRBV4-2 and J is TRBJ2-1; D gene unclear. The sample taken for sequencing was PBMCs or T cells enriched from blood (not recorded which). The TCR comes from a woman younger than 30 with acute COVID-19. CDR3 in DNA: TGTGCCAGCAGCCAAACGAGTTACAATGAGCAGTTCTTC. This encodes CASSQTSYNEQFF.